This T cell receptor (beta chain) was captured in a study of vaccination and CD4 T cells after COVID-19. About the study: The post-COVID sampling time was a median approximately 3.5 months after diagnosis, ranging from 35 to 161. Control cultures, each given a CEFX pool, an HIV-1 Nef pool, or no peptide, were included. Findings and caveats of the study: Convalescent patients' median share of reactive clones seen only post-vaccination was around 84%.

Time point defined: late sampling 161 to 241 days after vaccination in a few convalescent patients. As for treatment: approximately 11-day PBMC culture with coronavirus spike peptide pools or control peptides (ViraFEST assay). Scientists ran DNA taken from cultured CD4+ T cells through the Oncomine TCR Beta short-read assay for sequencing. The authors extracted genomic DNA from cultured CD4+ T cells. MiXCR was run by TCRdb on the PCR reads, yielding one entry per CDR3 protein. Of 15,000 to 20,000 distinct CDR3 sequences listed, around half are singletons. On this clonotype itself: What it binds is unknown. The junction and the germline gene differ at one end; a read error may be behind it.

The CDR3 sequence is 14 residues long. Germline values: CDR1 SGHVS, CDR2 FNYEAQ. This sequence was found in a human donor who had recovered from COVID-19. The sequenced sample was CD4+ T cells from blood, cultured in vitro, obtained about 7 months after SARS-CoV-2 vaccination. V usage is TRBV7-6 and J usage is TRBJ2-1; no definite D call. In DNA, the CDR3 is TGTGCTAGCAGCCGAGGATTATCCTACAATGAGCAGTTCTTC. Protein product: CASSRGLSYNEQFF.